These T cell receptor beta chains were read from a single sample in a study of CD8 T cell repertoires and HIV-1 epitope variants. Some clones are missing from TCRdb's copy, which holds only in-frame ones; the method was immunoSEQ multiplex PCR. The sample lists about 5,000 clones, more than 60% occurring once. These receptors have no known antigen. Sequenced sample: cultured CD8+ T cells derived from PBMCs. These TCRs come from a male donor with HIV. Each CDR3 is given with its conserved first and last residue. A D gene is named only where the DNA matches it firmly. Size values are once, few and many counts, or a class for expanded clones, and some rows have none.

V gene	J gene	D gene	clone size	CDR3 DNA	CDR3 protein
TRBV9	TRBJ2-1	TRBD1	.	TGTGCCAGCAGCACTCGACAGGGGAGCAATGAGCAGTTCTTC	CASSTRQGSNEQFF
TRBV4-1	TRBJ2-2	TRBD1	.	TGCGCCAGCTCCGGGACAGGGGTTACCGGGGAGCTGTTTTTT	CASSGTGVTGELFF
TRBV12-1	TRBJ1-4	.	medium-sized	TGTGCCAGCAGCTTTGGCGGACCGAACCCAGCAACTAATGAAAAACTGTTTTTT	CASSFGGPNPATNEKLFF
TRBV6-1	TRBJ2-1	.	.	TGTGCCAGCAGTGAAGCGGCTAGCTGGGGGAATGAGCAGTTCTTC	CASSEAASWGNEQFF
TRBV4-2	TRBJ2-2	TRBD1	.	TGTGCCAGCAGCTACCCCGGGACAGGGGTCACCGGGGAGCTGTTTTTT	CASSYPGTGVTGELFF
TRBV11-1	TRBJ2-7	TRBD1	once	TGTGCCAGCAGCTTAGCCGGGGACAGCGGAGGTAGGGAGCAGTACTTC	CASSLAGDSGGREQYF
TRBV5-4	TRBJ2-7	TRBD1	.	TGTGCCAGCAGCTCAGACAGGGATTACGAGCAGTACTTC	CASSSDRDYEQYF
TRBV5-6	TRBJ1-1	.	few	TGTGCCAGCAGCTTGAGGGGAACGGAAGCTTTCTTT	CASSLRGTEAFF
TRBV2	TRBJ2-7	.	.	TGTGCCATCCTCAATCCCGGGTCGTCCTACGAGCAGTACTTC	CAILNPGSSYEQYF
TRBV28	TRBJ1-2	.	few	TGTGCCAGCAGCCCGACGGTCAAATCCCTGGGTGGCTACACCTTC	CASSPTVKSLGGYTF
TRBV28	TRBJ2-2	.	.	TGTGCCAGCAGTTTTGACCAGAACACCGGGGAGCTGTTTTTT	CASSFDQNTGELFF
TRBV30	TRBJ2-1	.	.	TGTGCCTGGAGTGTCCGGGGGCAGCAGTTCTTC	CAWSVRGQQFF
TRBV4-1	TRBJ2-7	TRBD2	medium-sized	TGCGCCAGCAGCCAAGGGACTAGCAACGAGCAGTACTTC	CASSQGTSNEQYF
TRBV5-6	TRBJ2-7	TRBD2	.	TGTGCCAGCAGCTGGGAGGCGGGAGGACGAACCTACGAGCAGTACTTC	CASSWEAGGRTYEQYF
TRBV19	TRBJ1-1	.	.	TGTGCCAGTAGTTCCTCCGGGAGGCAAGCTTTCTTT	CASSSSGRQAFF
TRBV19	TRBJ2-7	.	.	TGTGCCAGTAGTAACGCTCACGACTCACCTTCCTACGAGCAGTACTTC	CASSNAHDSPSYEQYF
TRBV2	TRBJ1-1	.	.	TGTGCCAGCTCTTCGAACACTGAAGCTTTCTTT	CASSSNTEAFF